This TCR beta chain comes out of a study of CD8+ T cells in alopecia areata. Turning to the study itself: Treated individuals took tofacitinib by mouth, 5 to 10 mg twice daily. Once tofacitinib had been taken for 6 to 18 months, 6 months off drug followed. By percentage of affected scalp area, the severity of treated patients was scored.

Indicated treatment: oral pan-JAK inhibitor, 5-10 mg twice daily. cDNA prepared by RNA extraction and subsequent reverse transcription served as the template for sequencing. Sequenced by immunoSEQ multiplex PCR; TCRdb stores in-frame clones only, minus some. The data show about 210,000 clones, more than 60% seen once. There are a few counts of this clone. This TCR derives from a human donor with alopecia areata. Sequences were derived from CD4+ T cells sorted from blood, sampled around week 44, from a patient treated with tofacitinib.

CDR3 sequence: CASSQDGLQGRKTEAFF. The CDR3 DNA reads as TGCGCCAGCAGCCAAGACGGCCTACAGGGTAGGAAGACTGAAGCTTTCTTT. The chain employs TRBV4-3 and TRBJ1-1; perhaps TRBD1 as D (6 bases). The CDR3 is 17 amino acids. CDR1 and CDR2 (germline): LGHNA, YSLEER. V was clipped by 0 bases and J by 5 bases, with 19 bases between them.